This T cell receptor (beta chain) was sequenced in a study of cytomegalovirus exposure and HLA in healthy donors. Study at large: An earlier analysis identified 100 million to 130 million unique TCR beta sequences in some 180 million T cells.

PCR employed 60 Vbeta and 13 Jbeta primers. Clones were read by immunoSEQ multiplex PCR, and TCRdb kept only the in-frame ones, dropping some. This table has about 150,000 clones, around 78% appearing once. V was pared by 0 bases and J by 8 bases, with 10 bases of the junction left unmatched. Germline V gene sequence: CDR1 GTSNPN, CDR2 SVGIG (reference sequence). This CDR3 has 14 amino acids. V gene TRBV30 combines with J gene TRBJ2-7; TRBD2 aligns across 7 bases. The TCR was taken from a woman between 18 and 29 years old in good health and CMV-seronegative. Sequenced: PBMCs. The CDR3 bases are TGTGCCTGGAGTGTACCGGGAGGCACCCCCCAGCAGTACGTC. Its protein is CAWSVPGGTPQQYV.